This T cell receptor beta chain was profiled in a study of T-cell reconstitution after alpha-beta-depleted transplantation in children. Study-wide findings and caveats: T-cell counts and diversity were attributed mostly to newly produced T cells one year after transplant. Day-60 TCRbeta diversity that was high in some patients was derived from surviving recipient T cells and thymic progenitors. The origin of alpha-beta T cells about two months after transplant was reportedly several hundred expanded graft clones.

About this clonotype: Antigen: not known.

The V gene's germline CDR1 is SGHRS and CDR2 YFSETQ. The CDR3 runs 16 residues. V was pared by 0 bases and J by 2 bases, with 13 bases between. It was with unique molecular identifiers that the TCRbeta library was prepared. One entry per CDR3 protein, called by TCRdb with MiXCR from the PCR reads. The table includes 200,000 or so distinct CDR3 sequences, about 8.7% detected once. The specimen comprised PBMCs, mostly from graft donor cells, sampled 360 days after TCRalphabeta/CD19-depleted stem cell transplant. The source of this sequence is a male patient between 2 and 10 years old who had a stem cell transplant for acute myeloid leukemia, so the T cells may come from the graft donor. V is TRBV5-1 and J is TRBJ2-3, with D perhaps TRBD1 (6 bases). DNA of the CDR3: TGCGCCAGCAGCTTGGGATACAGGGAGCCCACAGATACGCAGTATTTT. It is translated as CASSLGYREPTDTQYF.